Below, 12 T cell receptor beta chains from the same sample are listed, as sequenced in a study of blood T cell repertoires in COVID-19. Data came from immunoSEQ multiplex PCR; TCRdb stores just in-frame clones and leaves some out. Of about 120,000 clones in the sample, over 75% were seen once. The material sequenced was peripheral blood. The receptor source for this set is a man aged 55-75 years with acute or convalescent COVID-19.

DNA of the CDR3: TGTGCCAGCAGCCAACGGGGGAACAATTCACCCCTCCACTTT. Its protein product is CASSQRGNNSPLHF. The chain uses TRBV3-1 (or the pseudogene TRBV3-2) and TRBJ1-6; tentative D call: TRBD1 (5 bases). The CDR3 has 14 residues. The ends were cut back, 2 bases at V and 7 bases at J, with 9 bases in the middle. CDR1 LGHDT and CDR2 YNNKEL come from the germline V gene (reference sequence).

This clone was counted a single time. The DNA for the CDR3 is TGCGCCAGCACCAAAGACAGGGGACATTACAATGAGCAGTTCTTC. Encoded protein: CASTKDRGHYNEQFF. The rearrangement links TRBV5-1 to TRBJ2-1; 8 bases are shared with TRBD1. Looked up from germline, CDR1 is SGHRS and CDR2 is YFSETQ. The trim removed 6 bases at V and 4 bases at J, leaving 9 bases unmatched. This CDR3 has 15 amino acids.

The chain links TRBV24-1 to TRBJ2-1, with a weak D call TRBD2 (6 bases). The germline gives CDR1 KGHDR, CDR2 SFDVKD. CDR3 length: 14 amino acids. Trimming left V 9 bases short and J 4 bases short, with 15 bases between. The CDR3 nucleotides read TGTGCCACCCGAGATCCCGCGGGGTACAATGAGCAGTTCTTC. Residues: CATRDPAGYNEQFF.

This clone was seen a handful of times. J is TRBJ2-7 and V is TRBV10-1; 7 bases are shared with TRBD2. Germline trimming cut 1 base from V and 7 bases from J; bases unmatched to any gene: 7. The CDR3 extends over 14 amino acids. CDR1 is WNHNN and CDR2 is SYGVQD in the germline V gene (reference sequence). CDR3 in amino acids: CASSELAGVGEQYF. Here the CDR3 DNA reads TGCGCCAGCAGTGAGTTGGCGGGAGTGGGAGAGCAGTACTTC.

The chain links TRBV18 to TRBJ2-3, with 8 bases aligning to TRBD2. CDR3 length: 15 amino acids. Germline V gene data show CDR1 as KGHSH and CDR2 as LQKENI. Losses at the gene ends were 6 bases for V and 2 bases for J; bases not matched to a gene: 7. The CDR3 DNA is TGTGCCAGCTCCGATAATAGCGGGATCACAGATACGCAGTATTTT. Protein sequence: CASSDNSGITDTQYF.

This clone was detected only a few times. The gene calls are TRBV19 and TRBJ1-2; 7 nucleotides line up with TRBD1. V lost 4 bases and J lost 0; bases outside the gene matches: 2. The CDR3 runs 14 residues. Per germline, CDR1 LNHDA and CDR2 SQIVND (reference sequence). CDR3 loop: CASSKGQTNYGYTF. CDR3 bases: TGTGCCAGTAGTAAGGGACAGACTAACTATGGCTACACCTTC.

This sequence joins TRBV19 and TRBJ2-5; 11 bases align to TRBD1. CDR1 is LNHDA and CDR2 is SQIVND in the germline V gene (reference sequence). Losses at the gene ends were 4 bases for V and 0 bases for J; bases not matched to a gene: 4. The CDR3 runs to 16 residues. CDR3 sequence (DNA): TGTGCCAGTAGTAGCCGGGACAGGGGGGACCAAGAGACCCAGTACTTC. It specifies CASSSRDRGDQETQYF.

The chain joins TRBV7-9 to TRBJ2-5, with D possibly TRBD1 on 6 matching bases. The germline V gene has CDR1 SEHNR and CDR2 FQNEAQ (reference sequence). Trimming shortened V by 1 base and J by 0 bases, and 9 bases separated the two germline ends. CDR3 length equals 15 residues. The CDR3 sequence: CASSLVGDNQETQYF. In DNA, the CDR3 is TGTGCCAGCAGCTTAGTGGGGGACAACCAAGAGACCCAGTACTTC.

This sequence joins TRBV7-3 and TRBJ2-1; no clear D. The CDR3 loop spans 13 amino acids. The V end was cut by 5 bases, the J end by 7 bases, with 12 bases between. Germline V gene sequence: CDR1 SGHTA, CDR2 FQGTGA. The DNA for the CDR3 is TGTGCCAGCAGCCCAACGAACTATAATGAGCAGTTCTTC. It encodes CASSPTNYNEQFF.

This chain connects TRBV19 to TRBJ1-1; TRBD1 is a possible D gene (6 bases). V gave up 2 bases and J gave up 4 bases, with 8 bases separating them. Germline V CDR1 and CDR2: LNHDA, SQIVND (reference sequence). The CDR3 is 13 amino acids. CDR3 in amino acids: CASSIRGGTEAFF. The CDR3 bases are TGTGCCAGTAGTATACGAGGGGGCACTGAAGCTTTCTTT.

The gene calls are TRBV3-1 (or the pseudogene TRBV3-2) and TRBJ1-1; 7 nucleotides match TRBD1. V lost 3 bases and J lost 1; bases outside the gene matches: 8. CDR1 and CDR2 from the germline V gene are LGHDT and YNNKEL (reference sequence). The CDR3 length is 16 residues. The CDR3 region has the DNA TGTGCCAGCAGCCATATTAAAGGGACAGCGAACACTGAAGCTTTCTTT. This gives the protein CASSHIKGTANTEAFF.

This clone was observed a few times. The DNA for the CDR3 is TGTGCCTGGAGTTCGACAGTCTACGAGCAGTACTTC. This codes for CAWSSTVYEQYF. This chain links TRBV30 with TRBJ2-7, with D maybe TRBD1 (5 bases). The germline V gene has CDR1 GTSNPN and CDR2 SVGIG (reference sequence). V lost 2 bases to trimming and J lost 3 bases, with 8 bases between them. This CDR3 contains 12 residues.